The rows below give T cell receptor beta chains drawn from one sample of a study of T-cell memory formation after mild COVID-19. One entry per CDR3 protein results from TCRdb running MiXCR on the 5' RACE reads. This sample has under 350,000 distinct CDR3 sequences; roughly 16% occur once, and the top ten carry approximately 23%. What was sequenced was PBMCs or a T cell subset sorted from them (not recorded which). These receptors all stem from a man aged 18 to 35 who had mild COVID-19 (a few samples of this study predate the infection). Cell type and time point are not known. Each CDR3 is given with its conserved first and last residue. Fields, in order: V gene, clone size, D gene, J gene, CDR3 DNA, CDR3 protein. D genes are given only for firm matches. Size is stated for part of the rows, as once, few or many counts, or as a class when the clone is expanded.

TRBV20-1,few,NA,TRBJ2-1,TGCAGTGCTAGATGGGGCAGGGCGAACTACAATGAGCAGTTCTTC,CSARWGRANYNEQFF
TRBV29-1,NA,NA,TRBJ2-1,TGCAGCGCCCGGGATTCGGGTGAGCAGTTCTTC,CSARDSGEQFF
TRBV5-1,NA,TRBD1,TRBJ2-7,TGCGCCAGCAGCTTGACTGGGACAGCATCCTACGAGCAGTACTTC,CASSLTGTASYEQYF
TRBV2,few,NA,TRBJ1-4,TGTGCCAGCAGTGAACACGGGAGAAATGAAAAACTGTTTTTT,CASSEHGRNEKLFF
TRBV28,NA,NA,TRBJ1-5,TGTGCCAGCAGCCAGGACAGATTTCAGCCCCAGCATTTT,CASSQDRFQPQHF
TRBV6-6,NA,TRBD1,TRBJ1-1,TGTGCCAGCAGTTACACCGGGACAGCCCACCTTGGGGCTTTCTTT,CASSYTGTAHLGAFF
TRBV6-4,many,TRBD2,TRBJ2-2,TGTGCCAGCAGCCCACTAGCGGGGGACACCGGGGAGCTGTTTTTT,CASSPLAGDTGELFF
TRBV9,NA,NA,TRBJ2-1,TGTGCCAGCAGCGTAGCCGTGGGAGGGGGTTACAATGAGCAGTTCTTC,CASSVAVGGGYNEQFF
TRBV13,NA,NA,TRBJ2-3,TGTGCCAGCAGCTCCTCCCCCGTTACAGATACGCAGTATTTT,CASSSSPVTDTQYF
TRBV5-5,once,NA,TRBJ2-2,TGTGCCAGCGGGGGGAGAGGAGGGATATTGGCCGGGGAGCTGTTTTTT,CASGGRGGILAGELFF
TRBV3-1,NA,TRBD1,TRBJ1-3,TGTGCCAGCAGCCAATGGACAGGCAGCTTTGGAAACACCATATATTTT,CASSQWTGSFGNTIYF
TRBV7-9,many,NA,TRBJ1-2,TGTGCCAGCAGCTTAGTGGATGGCTACACCTTC,CASSLVDGYTF
TRBV7-8,many,TRBD1,TRBJ2-5,TGTGCCAGCAGCTTAGGACAGGGGTCAGGGACCCAGTACTTC,CASSLGQGSGTQYF
TRBV2,few,TRBD2,TRBJ2-3,TGTGCCAGCAGTGAAGGTGGGGGGGTCGCAGATACGCAGTATTTT,CASSEGGGVADTQYF
TRBV4-3,few,NA,TRBJ2-6,TGCGCCAGCAGCCAAGATCCCGGGACAGGGGCCAACGTCCTGACTTTC,CASSQDPGTGANVLTF
TRBV29-1,NA,NA,TRBJ1-1,TGCAGCGTTGAGTGGAACACTGAAGCTTTCTTT,CSVEWNTEAFF
TRBV4-1,few,NA,TRBJ2-3,TGCGCCAGCAGCCATCCTCAGGGTATGGGGTCCACATGGGATACGCAGTATTTT,CASSHPQGMGSTWDTQYF
TRBV24-1,few,NA,TRBJ2-2,TGTGCCACCAGTGATTTTCTTGTCGGCAGTGTTACCGGGGAGCTGTTTTTT,CATSDFLVGSVTGELFF
TRBV11-2,NA,NA,TRBJ1-1,TGTGCCAGCAGCTTCCAACAGGGAAGAGCTTTCTTT,CASSFQQGRAFF
TRBV7-6,many,NA,TRBJ2-1,TGTGCCAGCAGCTTCGACTCGCCCTATTACAATGAGCAGTTCTTC,CASSFDSPYYNEQFF
TRBV3-1,NA,NA,TRBJ2-5,TGTGCCAGCAGCCAAGATAGTCGCAGGCTTGAGACCCAGTACTTC,CASSQDSRRLETQYF
TRBV5-6,few,NA,TRBJ2-7,TGTGCCAGCAGCTTGGTGGGGGCAGAAGAGCAGTACTTC,CASSLVGAEEQYF
TRBV9,few,NA,TRBJ2-3,TGTGCCAGCAGCGTAGATTCAAGCGGATACACAGATACGCAGTATTTT,CASSVDSSGYTDTQYF
TRBV6-2/TRBV6-3,few,TRBD2,TRBJ2-1,TGTGCCAGCAGTCCCTTCGGGGGGAATGAGCAGTTCTTC,CASSPFGGNEQFF
TRBV6-1,NA,TRBD1,TRBJ1-3,TGTGCCAGCAGTTGGACAGGGGGATACACCATATATTTT,CASSWTGGYTIYF
TRBV5-1,NA,TRBD1,TRBJ2-1,TGCGCCAGCAGCTCACCGGGACAGGGGGTGGATGAGCAGTTCTTC,CASSSPGQGVDEQFF
TRBV7-6,NA,TRBD2,TRBJ2-5,TGTGCCAGCAGCTTCGGCAGCGGGGGGGCCCCCTTGAAGGGCCAGTACTTC,CASSFGSGGAPLKGQYF
TRBV12-3/TRBV12-4,few,NA,TRBJ1-2,TGTGCCAGCAGTTTTACCGGGCACTATGGCTACACCTTC,CASSFTGHYGYTF
TRBV6-5,few,NA,TRBJ1-1,TGTGCCAGCAGTTACGGCCCTGGGACTGAAGCTTTCTTT,CASSYGPGTEAFF
TRBV5-6,many,NA,TRBJ2-1,TGTGCCAGCAGCCTCTACAATGAGCAGTTCTTC,CASSLYNEQFF
TRBV27,few,NA,TRBJ1-5,TGTGCCCCCCTCCCTGCGGTGGTTGGGAATCAGCCCCAGCATTTT,CAPLPAVVGNQPQHF
TRBV6-5,few,NA,TRBJ1-5,TGTGCCAGCAGTTCGAGGGAAAATCAGCCCCAGCATTTT,CASSSRENQPQHF
TRBV28,NA,NA,TRBJ2-4,TGTGCCAGCAGTTCCCCTGTCAGGGCGAACATTCAGTACTTC,CASSSPVRANIQYF
TRBV6-2/TRBV6-3,NA,TRBD1,TRBJ2-1,TGTGCCAGCAGTCCCCGACAGGGGCATGAGCAGTTCTTC,CASSPRQGHEQFF
TRBV12-3/TRBV12-4,NA,NA,TRBJ2-5,TGTGCCAGCAGTTCACAGGGCCGCGGATGGGAGACCCAGTACTTC,CASSSQGRGWETQYF
TRBV5-1,many,NA,TRBJ2-1,TGCGCCAGCAGCTTCCAGGCAGTGGATGAGCAGTTCTTC,CASSFQAVDEQFF
TRBV24-1,few,NA,TRBJ1-1,TGTGCCACCAGTCCGAGCAGGGGTTGGGACACTGAAGCTTTCTTT,CATSPSRGWDTEAFF
TRBV10-3,NA,NA,TRBJ2-3,TGTGCCATCAGTGAGACTAGGGTAGGCACAGATACGCAGTATTTT,CAISETRVGTDTQYF
TRBV24-1,NA,TRBD2,TRBJ2-5,TGTGCCACCAGTGATCGGACTAGCGGCCAAGAGACCCAGTACTTC,CATSDRTSGQETQYF
TRBV7-3,NA,TRBD2,TRBJ2-1,TGTGCCAGCAGCTTGAGCGGGGTTCCGGGGAATGAGCAGTTCTTC,CASSLSGVPGNEQFF
TRBV21-1,few,NA,TRBJ1-2,TGTGCCAGCAGCTATGGCTACACCTTC,CASSYGYTF
TRBV7-9,NA,TRBD1,TRBJ1-4,TGTGCCAGCAGCACACAGGGGGGTGAAAAAATGTTTTTT,CASSTQGGEKMFF
TRBV9,few,NA,TRBJ2-2,TGTGCCAGCAGCGTCGGGTCCTCCTTCACCGGGGAGCTGTTTTTT,CASSVGSSFTGELFF
TRBV5-1,NA,TRBD1,TRBJ2-5,TGCGCCAGCAGCTTGGACGGGACAGGGGAAGAGACCCAGTACTTC,CASSLDGTGEETQYF
TRBV2,few,NA,TRBJ2-7,TGTGCCAGCAGTGTGACAGGCTACGAGCAGTACTTC,CASSVTGYEQYF
TRBV7-3,few,TRBD2,TRBJ2-3,TGTGCCAGCAGCAGAGCCCCTAGCGGGGGAGGGGGCACAGATACGCAGTATTTT,CASSRAPSGGGGTDTQYF